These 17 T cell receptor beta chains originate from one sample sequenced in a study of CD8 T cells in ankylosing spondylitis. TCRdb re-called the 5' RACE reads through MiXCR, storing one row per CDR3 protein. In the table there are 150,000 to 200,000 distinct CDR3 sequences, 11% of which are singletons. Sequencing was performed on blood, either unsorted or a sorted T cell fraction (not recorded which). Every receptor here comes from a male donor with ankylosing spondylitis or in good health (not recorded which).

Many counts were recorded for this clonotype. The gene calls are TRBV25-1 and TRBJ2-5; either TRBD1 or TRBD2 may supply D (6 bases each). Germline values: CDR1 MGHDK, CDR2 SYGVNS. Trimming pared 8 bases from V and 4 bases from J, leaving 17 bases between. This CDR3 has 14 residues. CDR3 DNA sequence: TGTGCCAGCGGTCGGGACGGGGGCCGAGAGACCCAGTACTTC. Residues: CASGRDGGRETQYF.

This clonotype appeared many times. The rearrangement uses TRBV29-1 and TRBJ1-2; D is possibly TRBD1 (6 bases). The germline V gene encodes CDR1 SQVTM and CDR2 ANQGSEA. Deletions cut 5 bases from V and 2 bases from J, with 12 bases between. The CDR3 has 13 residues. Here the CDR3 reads CSVRTGFNYGYTF. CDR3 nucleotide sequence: TGCAGCGTTCGAACAGGGTTCAACTATGGCTACACCTTC.

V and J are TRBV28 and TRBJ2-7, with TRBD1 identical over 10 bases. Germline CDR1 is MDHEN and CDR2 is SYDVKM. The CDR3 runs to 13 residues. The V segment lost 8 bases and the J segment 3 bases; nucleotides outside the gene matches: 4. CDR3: CASGGDRGYEQYF. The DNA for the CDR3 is TGTGCCAGCGGGGGGGACAGGGGCTACGAGCAGTACTTC.

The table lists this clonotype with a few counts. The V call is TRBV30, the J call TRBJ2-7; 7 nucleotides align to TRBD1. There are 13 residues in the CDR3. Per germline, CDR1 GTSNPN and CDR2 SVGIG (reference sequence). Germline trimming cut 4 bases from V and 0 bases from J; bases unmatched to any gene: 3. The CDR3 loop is CAWMGQSSYEQYF. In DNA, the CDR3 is TGTGCCTGGATGGGACAGAGCTCCTACGAGCAGTACTTC.

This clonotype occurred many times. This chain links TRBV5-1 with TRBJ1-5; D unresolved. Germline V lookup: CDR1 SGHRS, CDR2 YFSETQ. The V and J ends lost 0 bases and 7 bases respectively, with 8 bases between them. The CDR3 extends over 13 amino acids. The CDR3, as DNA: TGCGCCAGCAGCTTGGGCTATGGGCAGCCCCAGCATTTT. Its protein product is CASSLGYGQPQHF.

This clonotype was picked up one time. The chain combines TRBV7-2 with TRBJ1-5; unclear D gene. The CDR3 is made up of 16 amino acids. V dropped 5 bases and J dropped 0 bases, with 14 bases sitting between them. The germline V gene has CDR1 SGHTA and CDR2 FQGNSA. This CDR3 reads CASSLRSGNSNQPQHF. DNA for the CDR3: TGTGCCAGCAGCCTTAGGTCCGGGAATAGCAATCAGCCCCAGCATTTT.

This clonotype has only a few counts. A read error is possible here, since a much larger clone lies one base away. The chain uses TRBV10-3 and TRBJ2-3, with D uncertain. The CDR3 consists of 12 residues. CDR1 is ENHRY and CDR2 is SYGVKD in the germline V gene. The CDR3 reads CAISGPTDAQYF. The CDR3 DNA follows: TGTGCCATCAGTGGCCCCACAGATGCGCAGTATTTT.

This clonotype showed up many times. The CDR3 region has the DNA TGCGCCAGCAACCTAGGCATGAACACTGAAGCTTTCTTT. It translates to CASNLGMNTEAFF. The V and J genes are TRBV5-1 and TRBJ1-1; no clear D gene. V gave up 6 bases and J gave up 0 bases, with 9 bases separating them. CDR1 and CDR2 (germline): SGHRS, YFSETQ. The CDR3 is 13 residues long.

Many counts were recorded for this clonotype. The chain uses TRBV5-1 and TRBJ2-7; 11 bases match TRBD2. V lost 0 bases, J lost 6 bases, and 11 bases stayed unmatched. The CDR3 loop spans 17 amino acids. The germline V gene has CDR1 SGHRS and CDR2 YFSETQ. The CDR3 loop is CASSLGAVAGGSLEQYF. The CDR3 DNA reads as TGCGCCAGCAGCTTGGGCGCGGTAGCGGGAGGGTCCCTCGAGCAGTACTTC.

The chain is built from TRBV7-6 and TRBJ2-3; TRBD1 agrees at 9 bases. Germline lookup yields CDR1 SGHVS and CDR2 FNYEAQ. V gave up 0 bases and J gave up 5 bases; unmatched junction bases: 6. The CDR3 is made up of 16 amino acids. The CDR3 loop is CASSLATGTGRDTQYF. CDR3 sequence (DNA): TGTGCCAGCAGCTTAGCCACCGGGACAGGGAGAGATACGCAGTATTTT.

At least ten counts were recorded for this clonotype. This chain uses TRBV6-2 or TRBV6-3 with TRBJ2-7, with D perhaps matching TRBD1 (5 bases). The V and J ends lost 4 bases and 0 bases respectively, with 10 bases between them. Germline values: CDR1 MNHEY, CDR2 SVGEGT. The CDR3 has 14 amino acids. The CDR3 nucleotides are TGTGCCAGCAGTTCGACAGTATCCTCCTACGAGCAGTACTTC. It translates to CASSSTVSSYEQYF.

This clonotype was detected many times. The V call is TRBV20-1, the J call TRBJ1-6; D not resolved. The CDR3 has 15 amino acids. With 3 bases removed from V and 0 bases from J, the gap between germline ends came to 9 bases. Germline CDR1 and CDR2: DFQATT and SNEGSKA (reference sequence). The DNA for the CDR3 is TGCAGTGCTAGGGGAGTTAGCTCCTATAATTCACCCCTCCACTTT. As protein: CSARGVSSYNSPLHF.

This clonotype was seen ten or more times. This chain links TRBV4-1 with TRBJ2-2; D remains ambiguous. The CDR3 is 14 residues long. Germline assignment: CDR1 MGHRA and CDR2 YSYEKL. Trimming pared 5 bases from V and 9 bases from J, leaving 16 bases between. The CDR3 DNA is TGCGCCAGCAGCGCCTCGTCTAATCTTAGGGAGCTGTTTTTT. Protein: CASSASSNLRELFF.

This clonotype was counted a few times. CDR3 amino acids: CASSLGVTSGNTIYF. In nucleotides, the CDR3 is TGTGCCAGCAGCTTAGGGGTTACCTCTGGAAACACCATATATTTT. V and J are TRBV7-2 and TRBJ1-3; D is unresolved. Germline values: CDR1 SGHTA, CDR2 FQGNSA. The length of the CDR3 is 15 residues. V dropped 1 base and J dropped 0 bases, with 7 bases sitting between them.

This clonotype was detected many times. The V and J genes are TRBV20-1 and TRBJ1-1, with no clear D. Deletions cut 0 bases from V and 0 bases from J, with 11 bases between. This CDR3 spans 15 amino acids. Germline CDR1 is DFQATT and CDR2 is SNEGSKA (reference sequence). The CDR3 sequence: CSARDFTDLNTEAFF. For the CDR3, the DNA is TGCAGTGCTAGAGATTTCACAGACCTGAACACTGAAGCTTTCTTT.

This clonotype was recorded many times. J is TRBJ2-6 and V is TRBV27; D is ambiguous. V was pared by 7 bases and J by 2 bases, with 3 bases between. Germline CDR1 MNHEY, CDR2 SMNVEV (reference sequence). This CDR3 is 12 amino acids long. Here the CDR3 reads CASKTGANVLTF. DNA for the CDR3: TGTGCCAGCAAAACTGGGGCCAACGTCCTGACTTTC.

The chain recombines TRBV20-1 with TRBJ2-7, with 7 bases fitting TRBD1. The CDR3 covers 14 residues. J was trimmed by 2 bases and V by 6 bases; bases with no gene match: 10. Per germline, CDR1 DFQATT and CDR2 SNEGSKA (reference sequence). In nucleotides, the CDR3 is TGCAGTGCCAAATTACAGGGGTCCCCCTACGAGCAGTACTTC. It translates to CSAKLQGSPYEQYF.